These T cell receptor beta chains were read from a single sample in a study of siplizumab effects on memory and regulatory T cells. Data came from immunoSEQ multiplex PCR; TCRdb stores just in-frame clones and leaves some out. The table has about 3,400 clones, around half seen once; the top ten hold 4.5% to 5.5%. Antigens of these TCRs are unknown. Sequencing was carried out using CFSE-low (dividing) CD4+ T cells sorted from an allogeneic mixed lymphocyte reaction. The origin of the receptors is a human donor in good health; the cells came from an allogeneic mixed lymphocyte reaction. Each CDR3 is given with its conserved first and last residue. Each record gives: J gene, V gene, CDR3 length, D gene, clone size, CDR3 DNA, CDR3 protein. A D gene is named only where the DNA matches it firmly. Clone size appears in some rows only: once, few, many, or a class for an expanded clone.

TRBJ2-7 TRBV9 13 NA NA TGTGCCAGCAGCGTAGGGGCCGTTAACGAGCAGTACTTC CASSVGAVNEQYF
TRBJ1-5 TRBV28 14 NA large NA CASSFLENDQPQHF
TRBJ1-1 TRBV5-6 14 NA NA TGTGCCAGCAGCTTGTTACAGGGGAACACTGAAGCTTTCTTT CASSLLQGNTEAFF
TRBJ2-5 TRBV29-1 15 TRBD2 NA TGCAGCGGAGGACTAGCGGGGGGGAACCAAGAGACCCAGTACTTC CSGGLAGGNQETQYF
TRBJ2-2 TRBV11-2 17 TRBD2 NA TGTGCCAGCAGCCTCCGGACTAGCGGGAGGGGCACCGGGGAGCTGTTTTTT CASSLRTSGRGTGELFF
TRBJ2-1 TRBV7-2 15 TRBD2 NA TGTGCCAGCAGCCGAACTAGCGGGGGATACAATGAGCAGTTCTTC CASSRTSGGYNEQFF
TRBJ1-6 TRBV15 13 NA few TGTGCCACCAGCAGAGATCGAGAATCACCCCTCCACTTT CATSRDRESPLHF
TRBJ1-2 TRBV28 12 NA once TGTGCCAGCAGTTTATTGCAGTATGGCTACACCTTC CASSLLQYGYTF
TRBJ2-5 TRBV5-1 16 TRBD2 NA TGCGCCAGCACCGGGACTAGCTCCTCCTGGGGAGAGACCCAGTACTTC CASTGTSSSWGETQYF
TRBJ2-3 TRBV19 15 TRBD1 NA TGTGCCAGTAGTTCCCCGGGACAGGGCACAGATACGCAGTATTTT CASSSPGQGTDTQYF
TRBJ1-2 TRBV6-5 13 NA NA TGTGCCAGCACCTCGGGGGTGGACTATGGCTACACCTTC CASTSGVDYGYTF
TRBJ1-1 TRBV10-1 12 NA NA TGCGCCAGCAGTGGAGGCCCGAATGAAGCTTTCTTT CASSGGPNEAFF
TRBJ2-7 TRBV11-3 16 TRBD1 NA TGTGCCAGCAGCTCCCTTGGACAGGCTGCCTCCTACGAGCAGTACTTC CASSSLGQAASYEQYF
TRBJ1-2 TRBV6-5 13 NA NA TGTGCCAGCAGAAAGCCAGGGGTCTATGGCTACACCTTC CASRKPGVYGYTF
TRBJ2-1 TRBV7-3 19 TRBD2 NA TGTGCCAACATATCCGGGACTAGCGCCTCAAGTAGGTCCTACAATGAGCAGTTCTTC CANISGTSASSRSYNEQFF
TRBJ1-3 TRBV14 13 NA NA TGTGCCAGCAGCCAGGCAGGTGGAAACACCATATATTTT CASSQAGGNTIYF
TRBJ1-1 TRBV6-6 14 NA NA TGTGCCAGCAGTTACTCGGGGGGGAACACTGAAGCTTTCTTT CASSYSGGNTEAFF